This TCR beta chain was observed in a study of radiotherapy plus CTLA-4 blockade in lung cancer. At the level of the study: Objective responses arose in approximately 17% of patients, and 25% to 35% experienced disease control.

General study points: Early clone dynamics of blood T cells, plus interferon-beta, reportedly predicted response best. Tumor-derived TCR clones expanded in blood after radiotherapy plus ipilimumab.

Trimming removed 6 bases at V and 6 bases at J, with 21 bases between. This CDR3 is built from 15 residues. The V gene's germline CDR1 is SGHTA and CDR2 FQGNSA. Ipilimumab CTLA-4 blockade and focal radiation were given to patients with chemo-refractory metastatic non-small-cell lung cancer. Comments on this clone: Antigen specificity is unknown.

Profiled with immunoSEQ multiplex PCR; TCRdb holds only in-frame clones, not every one. The sample carries approximately 46,000 clones, 70% to 90% recorded once. Sequencing was performed on peripheral blood, taken from a patient treated with radiotherapy plus ipilimumab. The source of this sequence is a human donor with non-small cell lung cancer whose response to radiotherapy plus ipilimumab could not be evaluated. The chain links TRBV7-2 to TRBJ2-7; D is possibly TRBD2 (6 bases). CDR3 sequence (DNA): TGTGCCAGCAGGCCCGGGACTCCGGTAGGCGGCGAGCAGTACTTC. This codes for CASRPGTPVGGEQYF. The full variable domain, its missing parts supplied by reference TRBV7-2 and TRBJ2-7, is GAGVSQSPSNKVTEKGKDVELRCDPISGHTALYWYRQSLGQGLEFLIYFQGNSAPDKSGLPSDRFSAERTGGSVSTLTIQRTQQEDSAVYLCASRPGTPVGGEQYFGPGTRLTVT.